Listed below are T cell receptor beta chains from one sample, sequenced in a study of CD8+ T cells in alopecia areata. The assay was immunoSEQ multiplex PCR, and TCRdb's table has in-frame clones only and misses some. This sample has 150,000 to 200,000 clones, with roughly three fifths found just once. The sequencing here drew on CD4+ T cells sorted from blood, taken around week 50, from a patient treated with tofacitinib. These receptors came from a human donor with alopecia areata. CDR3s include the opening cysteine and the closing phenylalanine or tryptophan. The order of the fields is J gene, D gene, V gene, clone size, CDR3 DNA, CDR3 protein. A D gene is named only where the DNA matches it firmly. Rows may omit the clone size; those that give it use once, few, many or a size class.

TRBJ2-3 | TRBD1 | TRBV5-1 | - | TGCGCCAGCACTGGACAGGGGTCTACAGATACGCAGTATTTT | CASTGQGSTDTQYF
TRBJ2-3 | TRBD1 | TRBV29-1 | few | TGCAGCGGACAGGGGGCCACAGATACGCAGTATTTT | CSGQGATDTQYF
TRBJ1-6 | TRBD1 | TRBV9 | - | TGTGCCAGCAGCCCCCGCTTGGGGCAGGGGGATTCACCCCTCCACTTT | CASSPRLGQGDSPLHF
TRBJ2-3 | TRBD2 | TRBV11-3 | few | TGTGCCAGCAGCTTAGTTTCCGGGACTAGCCTGGGAGATACGCAGTATTTT | CASSLVSGTSLGDTQYF
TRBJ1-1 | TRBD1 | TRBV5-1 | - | TGCGCCAGCAGCTTACAGGGGGCACTAAACACTGAAGCTTTCTTT | CASSLQGALNTEAFF
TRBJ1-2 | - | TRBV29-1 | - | TGCAGCGTTGCTCGGCTACTGAATGTGCGTGAGGGCTACACCTTC | CSVARLLNVREGYTF
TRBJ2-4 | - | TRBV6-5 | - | TGTGCCAGCAGTTCCCTAGCCAAAAACATTCAGTACTTC | CASSSLAKNIQYF
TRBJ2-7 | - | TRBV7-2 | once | TGTGCCAGCAGCCGCCGGGGGCCCCCCTACGAGCAGTACTTC | CASSRRGPPYEQYF
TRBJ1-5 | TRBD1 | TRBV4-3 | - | TGCGCCAGCAGCCACGGGACAGACAATCAGCCCCAGCATTTT | CASSHGTDNQPQHF
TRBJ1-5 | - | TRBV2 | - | TGTGCCAGCAGTGTTCTGATGGGAGGGAATCAGCCCCAGCATTTT | CASSVLMGGNQPQHF
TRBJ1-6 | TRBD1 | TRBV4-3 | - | TGCGCCAGCAGCCAAGAAGGGAGGACAGGGGATTCACCCCTCCACTTT | CASSQEGRTGDSPLHF
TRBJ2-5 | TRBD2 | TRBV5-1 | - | TGCGCCAGCGGATTAGCGGGGGCCCAAGAGACCCAGTACTTC | CASGLAGAQETQYF
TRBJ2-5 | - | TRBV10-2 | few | TGCGCCAGCCAGGCGGTACAGACCCAGTACTTC | CASQAVQTQYF
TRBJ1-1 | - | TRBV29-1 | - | TGCAGCGTGGTCCGGGACATGACTGAAGCTTTCTTT | CSVVRDMTEAFF
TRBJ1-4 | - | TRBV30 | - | TGTGCCTCGAAGACAGAGCGTAATGAAAAACTGTTTTTT | CASKTERNEKLFF
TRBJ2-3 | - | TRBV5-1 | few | TGCGCCAGCAGCTTGCTTGCGGAGCCGAGCACAGATACGCAGTATTTT | CASSLLAEPSTDTQYF
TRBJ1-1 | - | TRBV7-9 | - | TGTGCCAGCATCCTAGGGACTCAGAACACTGAAGCTTTCTTT | CASILGTQNTEAFF
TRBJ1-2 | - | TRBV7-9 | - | TGTGCCAGCAGCCCCGACACTTACTATGGCTACACCTTC | CASSPDTYYGYTF
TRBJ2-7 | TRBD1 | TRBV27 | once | TGTGCCAGCAGTTTGGTTCAGGGGGTTTACGAGCAGTACTTC | CASSLVQGVYEQYF
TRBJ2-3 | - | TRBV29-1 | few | TGCAGCGTTGAACGGCGCGGGGCCCGGGGCACAGATACGCAGTATTTT | CSVERRGARGTDTQYF
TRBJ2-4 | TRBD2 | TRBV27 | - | TGTGCCAGCAGTCCGGGGGGGCAGGGAAACATTCAGTACTTC | CASSPGGQGNIQYF
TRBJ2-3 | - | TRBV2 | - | TGTGCCAGCAGTGGGTCCTGGGGACACCCTGACTATACGCAGTATTTT | CASSGSWGHPDYTQYF
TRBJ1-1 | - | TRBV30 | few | TGTGCCTGGAGCCGGACAAACACTGAAGCTTTCTTT | CAWSRTNTEAFF
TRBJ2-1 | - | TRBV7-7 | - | TGTGCCAGCAGCCCCTGGGGGGAAGGGCGTAGTGAGCAGTTCTTC | CASSPWGEGRSEQFF
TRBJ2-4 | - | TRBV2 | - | TGTGCCAGCACATTTCCGGGGGCGGACAAAAACATTCAGTACTTC | CASTFPGADKNIQYF
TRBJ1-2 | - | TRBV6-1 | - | TGTGCCAGCAGTGTTCCCAGCAGGGGCGAAGGCTACACCTTC | CASSVPSRGEGYTF
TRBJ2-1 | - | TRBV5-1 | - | TGCGCCAGCAGCTTGGAACTGGGTGGCAATGAGCAGTTCTTC | CASSLELGGNEQFF
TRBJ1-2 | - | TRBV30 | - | TGTGCCTGGAGTGTGCAGGGCTATGGCTACACCTTC | CAWSVQGYGYTF
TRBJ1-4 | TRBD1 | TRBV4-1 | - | TGCGCCAGCAGCCAAGGATGGGGCGGACAGGGATCTGAAAAACTGTTTTTT | CASSQGWGGQGSEKLFF
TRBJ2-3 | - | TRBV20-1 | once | TGCAGTGCTAGAGGAACGAATACGCAGTATTTT | CSARGTNTQYF
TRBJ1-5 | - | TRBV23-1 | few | TGCGCCAGCAGTCTTGGAGCCCCAAGCAATCAGCCCCAGCATTTT | CASSLGAPSNQPQHF
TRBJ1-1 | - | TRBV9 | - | TGTGCCAGCAGCTTAGGGGCTGACGGATGGAACACTGAAGCTTTCTTT | CASSLGADGWNTEAFF
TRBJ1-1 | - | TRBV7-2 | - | TGTGCCAGCAGCCCTCAGGTTAACACTGAAGCTTTCTTT | CASSPQVNTEAFF
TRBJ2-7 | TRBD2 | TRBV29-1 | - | TGCAGCGTTGAGATGGCGGGGGGGTTGAGGGAGCAGTACTTC | CSVEMAGGLREQYF
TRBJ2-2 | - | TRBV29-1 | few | TGCAGCGTTGCCCCCGGGCAGAACAACGGGGAGCTGTTTTTT | CSVAPGQNNGELFF
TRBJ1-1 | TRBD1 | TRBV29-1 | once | TGCAGCGTGATGGGACAGGGGGCTGTTGAAGCTTTCTTT | CSVMGQGAVEAFF
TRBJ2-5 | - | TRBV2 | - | TGTGCCAGCAGAGCACCGGGGGAGACCCAGTACTTC | CASRAPGETQYF
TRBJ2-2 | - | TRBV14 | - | TGTGCCAGCAGCCAAGGCGGGGCCGGGGAGCTGTTTTTT | CASSQGGAGELFF
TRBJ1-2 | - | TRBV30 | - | TGTGCCTGGACGGACAGTCCGGGGTATGGCTACACCTTC | CAWTDSPGYGYTF
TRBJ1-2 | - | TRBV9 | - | TGTGCCAGCAGCGTGTCCCATTCTGGGGGCTACACCTTC | CASSVSHSGGYTF
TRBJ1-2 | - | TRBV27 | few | TGTGCCAGCAGTTTATGGGGGGGCGGCTATGGCTACACCTTC | CASSLWGGGYGYTF
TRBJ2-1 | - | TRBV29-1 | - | TGCAGCGTCGCGACTACACGTGGGGGGGCAAACCGGTTTGCGGGCTCCTACAATGAGCAGTTCTTC | CSVATTRGGANRFAGSYNEQFF
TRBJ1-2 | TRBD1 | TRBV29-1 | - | TGCAGCGCCACTGACAGGGGACGATATGGCTACACCTTC | CSATDRGRYGYTF
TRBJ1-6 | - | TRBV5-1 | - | TGCGCCAGCAGCTTGGAAGGATATAATTCACCCCTCCACTTT | CASSLEGYNSPLHF
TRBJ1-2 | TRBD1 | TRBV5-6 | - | TGTGCCAGCAGCCGGACAGGAGATGGCTACACCTTC | CASSRTGDGYTF
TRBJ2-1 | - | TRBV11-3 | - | TGTGCCAGCAGCTCCTATGCTAACAATGAGCAGTTCTTC | CASSSYANNEQFF
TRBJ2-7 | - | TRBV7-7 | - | TGTGCCAGCAGCACCCTTTTGTCCGGGTGGACCTACGAGCAGTACTTC | CASSTLLSGWTYEQYF
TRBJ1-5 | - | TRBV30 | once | TGTGCCTGGAGTACTGGGCGCAATCAGCCCCAGCATTTT | CAWSTGRNQPQHF
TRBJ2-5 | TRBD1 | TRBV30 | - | TGTGCCCGACAGGGTTTGAAGACCCAGTACTTC | CARQGLKTQYF
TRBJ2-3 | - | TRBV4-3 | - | TGCGCCAGCAGCCAAGCGGTGACACTAGCTTCAGATACGCAGTATTTT | CASSQAVTLASDTQYF
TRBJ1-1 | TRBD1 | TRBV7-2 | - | TGTGCCAGCAGCAAGACAGGGTGGGGGAACACTGAAGCTTTCTTT | CASSKTGWGNTEAFF
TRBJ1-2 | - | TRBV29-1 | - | TGCGCTTTCAGGGAAAAAATTCACGACACCTTC | CAFREKIHDTF